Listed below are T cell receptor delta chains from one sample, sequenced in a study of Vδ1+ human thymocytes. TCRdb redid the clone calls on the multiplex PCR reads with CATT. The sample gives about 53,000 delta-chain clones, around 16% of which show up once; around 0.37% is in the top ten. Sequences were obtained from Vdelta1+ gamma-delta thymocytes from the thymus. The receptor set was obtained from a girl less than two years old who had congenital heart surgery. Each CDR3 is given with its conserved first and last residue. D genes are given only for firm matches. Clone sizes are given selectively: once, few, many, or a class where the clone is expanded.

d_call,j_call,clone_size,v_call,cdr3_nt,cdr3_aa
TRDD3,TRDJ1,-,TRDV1,TGTGCTCTTGGGGAACTCCGTCCTACGAAGGCCCTGGGGGGGATACAGTGGACCGATAAACTCATCTTT,CALGELRPTKALGGIQWTDKLIF
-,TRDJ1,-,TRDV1,TGTGCTCTTGGGGAACACGGTAGTACTGCAAACTTTAAACTCATCTTT,CALGEHGSTANFKLIF
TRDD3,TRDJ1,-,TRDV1,TGTGCTCTTGGGGAACTTTTTCGAAGTACTGGGGAGACCGATAAACTCATCTTT,CALGELFRSTGETDKLIF
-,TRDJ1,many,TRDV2,TGTGCCTGTGACCTAATTCCTACGAGGATACGTGTTGCCGATAAACTCATCTTT,CACDLIPTRIRVADKLIF
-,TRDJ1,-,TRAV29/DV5,-,CSVLLCSNLAFPTSNLLGDTPVELIF
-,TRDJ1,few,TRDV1,TGTGCTCTTGGGGAACTTGGCGGTCCGTCCTACGATGCGGACCACTACACCGATAAACTCATCTTC,CALGELGGPSYDADHYTDKLIF
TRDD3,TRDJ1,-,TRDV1,TGTGCTCTTGGGAACTCAAGGATACGCGTCCATCCCAGGTACACCGATAAACTCATCTTT,CALGNSRIRVHPRYTDKLIF
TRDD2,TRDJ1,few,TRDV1,TGTGCTCTTGGGGAACTATATGGGCCTTCCTTAAGAGTGGGGAACTACCCGGGTGGGAAACTCATCTTT,CALGELYGPSLRVGNYPGGKLIF
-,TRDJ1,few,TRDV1,TGTGCTCTTGCCTTCCCTCTGAACTGGGGTGCAGAGTACACCGATAAACTCATCTTT,CALAFPLNWGAEYTDKLIF
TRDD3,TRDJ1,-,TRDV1,TGTGCTCTTGGGGCAGTACTGGGGGATACACTCATCTTT,CALGAVLGDTLIF
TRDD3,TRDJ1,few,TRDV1,TGTGCTCTTGGCCGTTTCCCACTGGGGGATAAGGACTACACCGATAAACTCATCTTT,CALGRFPLGDKDYTDKLIF
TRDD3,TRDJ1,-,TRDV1,TGTGCTCTTGGGGAACGACGACTCCTCCGGGGATACGCTCGCGATAAACTCATCTTT,CALGERRLLRGYARDKLIF
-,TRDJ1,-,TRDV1,TGTGCTCTTGGGGACGGCCTTCCCAGGGGAAAGTACACCGATAAACTCATCTTT,CALGDGLPRGKYTDKLIF
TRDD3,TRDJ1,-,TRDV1,TGTGCTCTTGGGGAACTAGTTCGGACGTCCCCAGTACTGGGGGATCCGACCACCGATAAACTCATCTTT,CALGELVRTSPVLGDPTTDKLIF
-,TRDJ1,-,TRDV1,TGTGCTCTTGGGGAATGCGGTCCCCCTTACACCGATAAACTCATCTTT,CALGECGPPYTDKLIF
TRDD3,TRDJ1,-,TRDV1,TGTGCTCTTGGTACGAGGGGGGATCTGTGCGATAAACTCATCTTT,CALGTRGDLCDKLIF
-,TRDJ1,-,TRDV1,TGTGCTCTTGGGGAACGGGCCCCCCCTCCCTTCACCGATAAACTCATCTTT,CALGERAPPPFTDKLIF
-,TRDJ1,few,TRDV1,TGTGCTCTTGGGGACCCCTTTGGGCCAAGGTGGAAACTCATCTTT,CALGDPFGPRWKLIF
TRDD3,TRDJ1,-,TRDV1,TGTGCTCTTGGGACCCCACGGTACTGGGGAACGACGTACACCGATAAACTCATCTTT,CALGTPRYWGTTYTDKLIF
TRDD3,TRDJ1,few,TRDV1,TGTGCTCTTGGGGAACTAGTGTCCCCCCGGGGGATACGGGGATACACCGATAAACTCATCTTT,CALGELVSPRGIRGYTDKLIF